This T cell receptor (beta chain) was sequenced during a study of blood T cell repertoires in COVID-19. Looking at the study overall: The United States, Italy and Spain provided the acute and convalescent COVID-19 samples. PBMCs, B-cell-depleted T cells, or T cells were the source of the cDNA or gDNA that made up the material.

The V segment lost 7 bases and the J segment 2 bases; nucleotides outside the gene matches: 7. This CDR3 has 14 amino acids. Germline V gene sequence: CDR1 MNHEY, CDR2 SVGAGI. As originally analysed: Reference gene primer amplification gave estimated nucleated cell counts. Here immunoSEQ multiplex PCR was the method, and the copy in TCRdb shows in-frame clones only, minus some. D and trimming come from the DNA, and the V and J calls and clone size come from that table. This sample has about 170,000 clones, with roughly 84% found just once. This clone was seen more than once but under ten times. The chain has TRBV6-5 and TRBJ1-1, with TRBD1 matching over 7 bases. Sample: peripheral blood. The TCR sequence derives from an elderly woman with active or convalescent COVID-19. The chain's CDR3 is CASIQGTANTEAFF. CDR3 nucleotides: TGTGCCAGCATTCAAGGGACAGCAAACACTGAAGCTTTCTTT.